This T cell receptor beta chain derives from a study of T cells in Graves' hyperthyroidism and ophthalmopathy. Background on the study: Specimen type is peripheral blood, collected at initial diagnosis prior to any treatment.

Around 10 ml fresh peripheral blood yielded the PBMCs. In its sample, this clonotype was seen many times. Its target is not known. This CDR3 has 15 residues. Deletions cut 1 base from V and 3 bases from J, with 12 bases between. Germline V gene lookup returns CDR1 SGHAT and CDR2 FQNNGV. General study findings and limits: Blood also contained most expanded thyroid clonotypes above 0.001.

RNA transcripts yielded amplified TCR beta CDR3 regions. The HTBI primer set was used in a first-round RT-PCR of the TCR CDR3. TCRdb passed the multiplex PCR reads through MiXCR, listing each CDR3 protein once. There are more than 500,000 distinct CDR3 sequences in the sample; 14% to 15% occur only once, and 3.5% to 4.5% lies in the top ten. This clonotype was sampled from a woman in her thirties or forties with Graves' ophthalmopathy. J is TRBJ1-2 and V is TRBV11-2; perhaps TRBD1 as D (5 bases). The material sequenced was blood. The CDR3, as DNA: TGTGCCAGCAGCTTAGCAGGGAATGTGGACTATGGCTACACCTTC. Its protein is CASSLAGNVDYGYTF.